This T cell receptor (beta chain) was sequenced in a study of blood T cells in healthy people across ages (dated by TCRdb to between 2014 and 2016). Study-level background: In model experiments, template switching captured roughly one uniquely barcoded TCR beta cDNA molecule for every two T cells. Using the same blood draw, the study looked at two additional independent replicas of 1 million unique cDNA reads for two donors, one aged 18 to 29 and the other aged 80 or older. To avoid experimental bias, donors of different ages were spread randomly across the sequencing lanes. To track age-related changes in TCR beta repertoire diversity, the study relied on deep sequencing normalized with unique cDNA molecular identifiers. The donors were divided into four age groups: young (average around 15 years), middle-aged (roughly 42), aged (62) and long-lived (more than 75).

Study-level results and caveats: Total diversity estimates from one million sequenced T cells were considered lower bounds and underestimates. The CMV infection status of donors was not known, potentially confounding age-related changes in expanded clonotypes. The percentage of naive T cells measured by flow cytometry correlated strongly with observed TCR beta diversity. Compared with the aged group, the long-lived group had more naive CD4+ T cells, fewer expanded clones and increased TCR diversity, suggesting age selection. Observed TCR beta diversity per million T cells fell roughly linearly with age, and a significant reduction was already apparent by age roughly 40. Because profiling used bulk unsorted PBMCs, naive and antigen-experienced compartments could not be compared conclusively.

There are many counts of this clonotype. Its antigen is still unknown. One base away there is no much larger clone; base qualities are not given. Library preparation was by 5' RACE. Data came from an Illumina HiSeq 2500. A second PCR of about 7 to 12 cycles was run with a J-beta primer mix and a sample-barcoded 5' primer. A unique molecular identifier was introduced onto each TCR beta cDNA molecule by a template-switch 5' adaptor carrying 12 random nucleotides. Each sample yielded at least 3 million CDR3-containing paired-end reads. First-strand cDNA was synthesized from all RNA with the Mint cDNA synthesis kit, primed by a TRBC-specific oligonucleotide. After uracil-DNA glycosylase treatment, a first 18-cycle PCR used universal primers M1SS and BC2_uni_R on all cDNA. The source study handled its data this way. Each sample was normalized by randomly selecting 1 million high-quality reads, each carrying a distinct molecular identifier. Instead of being binned into consensus sequences, reads with shared molecular identifiers were discarded. MiTCR, with a Q25 quality threshold and the strictest error-elimination algorithm, was used for CDR3 identification, clonotype clustering and error correction. Lower-bound total TCR beta diversity was estimated with a nonparametric unseen species model using Euler transformation. The raw public data were reprocessed by TCRdb itself: fastp quality trimming at Q25, MiXCR clonotype calling, in-frame beta chains only. Rows are unified per CDR3 protein, each entry keeping the most common DNA and genes. For this entry, the V and J calls and clone size follow TCRdb and not the study's own pipeline. This sample comprises 890,000 or so distinct CDR3 sequences, 60% to 80% of them detected only once. Jointly, the top ten make up about a quarter of the sample.

Donors were under 40 systemically healthy Caucasian individuals from Russia aged roughly 6 to 100 years. About 9.6 milliliters of peripheral blood were collected from each donor into EDTA-treated Vacutainer tubes. Ficoll-Paque density-gradient centrifugation was used to isolate PBMCs, with at least 6 million per sample. Total RNA, at least 5 micrograms per sample, was extracted from PBMCs with Trizol reagent. The percentages of naive CD45RAhigh/CD27high T cells were determined by flow cytometry on a PBMC aliquot from every donor. The material sequenced was blood. The sequence was collected from a man aged 30-40 years in good health.

The CDR3 corresponds to CASSLLLDRGHGYTF. Here is the DNA: TGTGCCAGCAGCCTACTACTGGACAGGGGGCACGGCTACACCTTC. The sequence links TRBV7-2 to TRBJ1-2, with 11 junctional bases fitting TRBD1. The junction shows trimming of 5 bases on V and 8 bases on J, and the gene matches do not reach 10 bases of it. The germline V gene provides CDR1 SGHTA and CDR2 FQGNSA. The CDR3 covers 15 residues, taking in both the cysteine and the phenylalanine. Only the CDR3 portion is preserved as DNA: 45 bases, with reading frame beginning at the first base.